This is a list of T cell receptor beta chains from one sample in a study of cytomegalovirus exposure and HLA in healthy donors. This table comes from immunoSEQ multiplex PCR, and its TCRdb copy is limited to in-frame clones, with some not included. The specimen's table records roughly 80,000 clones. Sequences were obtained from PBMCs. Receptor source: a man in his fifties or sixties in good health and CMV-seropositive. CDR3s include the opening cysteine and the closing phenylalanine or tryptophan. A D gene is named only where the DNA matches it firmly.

CDR3 protein: CASLGTGNTGELFF
CDR3 DNA: TGCGCCAGCTTAGGGACAGGGAACACCGGGGAGCTGTTTTTT
J gene: TRBJ2-2
D gene: TRBD1
CDR3 length: 14
V gene: TRBV10-1

CDR3 protein: CASSLQGAGAYNSPLHF
CDR3 DNA: TGTGCCAGCAGCTTACAGGGGGCGGGGGCCTATAATTCACCCCTCCACTTT
J gene: TRBJ1-6
D gene: TRBD1
CDR3 length: 17
V gene: TRBV5-6

CDR3 protein: CASSFTSAYEQYF
CDR3 DNA: TGCGCCAGCAGCTTCACTAGCGCCTACGAGCAGTACTTC
J gene: TRBJ2-7
D gene: TRBD2
CDR3 length: 13
V gene: TRBV5-1

CDR3 protein: CASSQGDRGLKSPLHF
CDR3 DNA: TGTGCCAGCAGCCAAGGGGACAGGGGGCTGAAGTCACCCCTCCACTTT
J gene: TRBJ1-6
D gene: TRBD1
CDR3 length: 16
V gene: TRBV14

CDR3 protein: CASRGPLNTEAFF
CDR3 DNA: TGTGCCAGCAGGGGCCCTCTGAACACTGAAGCTTTCTTT
J gene: TRBJ1-1
D gene: NA
CDR3 length: 13
V gene: TRBV7-9

CDR3 protein: CASSVAGEFNEQFF
CDR3 DNA: TGTGCCAGCAGCGTAGCCGGGGAGTTCAATGAGCAGTTCTTC
J gene: TRBJ2-1
D gene: NA
CDR3 length: 14
V gene: TRBV9

CDR3 protein: CASSLSESGYTF
CDR3 DNA: TGTGCCAGCAGCCTGAGTGAATCCGGCTACACCTTC
J gene: TRBJ1-2
D gene: NA
CDR3 length: 12
V gene: TRBV5-6

CDR3 protein: CASSLERSDRSGNTIYF
CDR3 DNA: TGTGCCAGCAGCTTAGAGAGGTCGGATCGCTCTGGAAACACCATATATTTT
J gene: TRBJ1-3
D gene: NA
CDR3 length: 17
V gene: TRBV11-2

CDR3 protein: CASSLEARGDTEAFF
CDR3 DNA: TGTGCCAGTAGTCTAGAGGCCAGGGGAGATACTGAAGCTTTCTTT
J gene: TRBJ1-1
D gene: NA
CDR3 length: 15
V gene: TRBV19

CDR3 protein: CSVRTGSNQPQHF
CDR3 DNA: TGCAGCGTTCGGACAGGAAGCAATCAGCCCCAGCATTTT
J gene: TRBJ1-5
D gene: TRBD1
CDR3 length: 13
V gene: TRBV29-1

CDR3 protein: CASSLDGQIRTDTQYF
CDR3 DNA: TGTGCCAGCAGCCTGGACGGACAGATCCGCACAGATACGCAGTATTTT
J gene: TRBJ2-3
D gene: NA
CDR3 length: 16
V gene: TRBV5-6

CDR3 protein: CAWSGNWFRSSNEKLFF
CDR3 DNA: TGTGCCTGGAGTGGAAATTGGTTTCGGTCATCTAATGAAAAACTGTTTTTT
J gene: TRBJ1-4
D gene: NA
CDR3 length: 17
V gene: TRBV30

CDR3 protein: CASSLQGINYGYTF
CDR3 DNA: TGCGCCAGCAGCTTACAGGGGATAAACTATGGCTACACCTTC
J gene: TRBJ1-2
D gene: TRBD1
CDR3 length: 14
V gene: TRBV5-1

CDR3 protein: CASSPPTTYNEQFF
CDR3 DNA: TGTGCCAGCTCACCACCGACAACCTACAATGAGCAGTTCTTC
J gene: TRBJ2-1
D gene: NA
CDR3 length: 14
V gene: TRBV18

CDR3 protein: CASSPLGTGGSTDTQYF
CDR3 DNA: TGTGCCAGCTCACCACTCGGGACAGGGGGATCCACAGATACGCAGTATTTT
J gene: TRBJ2-3
D gene: TRBD1
CDR3 length: 17
V gene: TRBV18

CDR3 protein: CASSLRQGYTGELFF
CDR3 DNA: TGTGCCAGCAGTCTCCGACAGGGGTACACCGGGGAGCTGTTTTTT
J gene: TRBJ2-2
D gene: TRBD1
CDR3 length: 15
V gene: TRBV6-5

CDR3 protein: CASTLEGGNTGELFF
CDR3 DNA: TGTGCCAGCACCTTGGAAGGGGGAAACACCGGGGAGCTGTTTTTT
J gene: TRBJ2-2
D gene: NA
CDR3 length: 15
V gene: TRBV6-1

CDR3 protein: CASSLEGGSSTDTQYF
CDR3 DNA: TGTGCCAGCAGCTTGGAGGGGGGGAGTAGCACAGATACGCAGTATTTT
J gene: TRBJ2-3
D gene: NA
CDR3 length: 16
V gene: TRBV5-8

CDR3 protein: CASSLLVSGRGELFF
CDR3 DNA: TGTGCCAGCAGCTTGCTAGTTAGCGGGCGCGGGGAGCTGTTTTTT
J gene: TRBJ2-2
D gene: TRBD2
CDR3 length: 15
V gene: TRBV5-6

CDR3 protein: CSMRASGSYEQYF
CDR3 DNA: TGCAGCATGAGGGCTAGCGGTTCCTACGAGCAGTACTTC
J gene: TRBJ2-7
D gene: TRBD2
CDR3 length: 13
V gene: TRBV29-1

CDR3 protein: CASGTGPNEKLFF
CDR3 DNA: TGTGCCAGCGGGACAGGGCCTAATGAAAAACTGTTTTTT
J gene: TRBJ1-4
D gene: TRBD1
CDR3 length: 13
V gene: TRBV9

CDR3 protein: CASETESSGGEQYF
CDR3 DNA: TGTGCCAGCGAAACGGAATCTAGCGGAGGGGAGCAGTACTTC
J gene: TRBJ2-7
D gene: TRBD2
CDR3 length: 14
V gene: TRBV6-1

CDR3 protein: CASSYQASSYNSPLHF
CDR3 DNA: TGTGCCAGCAGTTATCAGGCGAGCTCCTATAATTCACCCCTCCACTTT
J gene: TRBJ1-6
D gene: NA
CDR3 length: 16
V gene: TRBV6-5

CDR3 protein: CASSLGQTTNTEAFF
CDR3 DNA: TGTGCCAGCAGCTTAGGACAGACGACTAACACTGAAGCTTTCTTT
J gene: TRBJ1-1
D gene: NA
CDR3 length: 15
V gene: TRBV7-9

CDR3 protein: CASTRSPGGSNQPQHF
CDR3 DNA: TGTGCCAGCACCAGGTCTCCAGGGGGGAGCAATCAGCCCCAGCATTTT
J gene: TRBJ1-5
D gene: TRBD1
CDR3 length: 16
V gene: TRBV7-2

CDR3 protein: CSGGADTQYF
CDR3 DNA: TGCAGTGGGGGGGCAGATACGCAGTATTTT
J gene: TRBJ2-3
D gene: NA
CDR3 length: 10
V gene: TRBV20-1

CDR3 protein: CASSLDGYQETQYF
CDR3 DNA: TGTGCCAGCAGCTTGGACGGTTACCAAGAGACCCAGTACTTC
J gene: TRBJ2-5
D gene: NA
CDR3 length: 14
V gene: TRBV5-6

CDR3 protein: CASSLERGTDTQYF
CDR3 DNA: TGTGCCAGCAGCTTAGAGAGAGGGACAGATACGCAGTATTTT
J gene: TRBJ2-3
D gene: NA
CDR3 length: 14
V gene: TRBV11-2

CDR3 protein: CASREQGALETQYF
CDR3 DNA: TGTGCCAGTAGGGAACAGGGGGCTTTGGAGACCCAGTACTTC
J gene: TRBJ2-5
D gene: TRBD1
CDR3 length: 14
V gene: TRBV19

CDR3 protein: CASSSARGGRALDEQFF
CDR3 DNA: TGTGCCAGCAGCTCCGCCAGGGGCGGGAGGGCCCTGGATGAGCAGTTCTTC
J gene: TRBJ2-1
D gene: TRBD2
CDR3 length: 17
V gene: TRBV7-9

CDR3 protein: CASSLHPGQGEETQYF
CDR3 DNA: TGCGCCAGCAGCTTACACCCCGGACAGGGCGAAGAGACCCAGTACTTC
J gene: TRBJ2-5
D gene: TRBD1
CDR3 length: 16
V gene: TRBV5-1

CDR3 protein: CASSETEGVNTEAFF
CDR3 DNA: TGCGCCAGCAGCGAGACTGAGGGGGTGAACACTGAAGCTTTCTTT
J gene: TRBJ1-1
D gene: NA
CDR3 length: 15
V gene: TRBV5-1

CDR3 protein: CASSYRGLRYGYTF
CDR3 DNA: TGTGCCAGCAGTTACAGGGGGCTTCGCTATGGCTACACCTTC
J gene: TRBJ1-2
D gene: TRBD1
CDR3 length: 14
V gene: TRBV6-6

CDR3 protein: CASSGGGAVFSDTQYF
CDR3 DNA: TGTGCCAGTAGTGGCGGGGGGGCCGTTTTTTCAGATACGCAGTATTTT
J gene: TRBJ2-3
D gene: TRBD2
CDR3 length: 16
V gene: TRBV9

CDR3 protein: CASTLTPYYGYTF
CDR3 DNA: TGTGCCAGCACCTTGACTCCTTACTATGGCTACACCTTC
J gene: TRBJ1-2
D gene: NA
CDR3 length: 13
V gene: TRBV6-6

CDR3 protein: CASSPAETQYF
CDR3 DNA: TGTGCCAGCAGCCCCGCGGAGACCCAGTACTTC
J gene: TRBJ2-5
D gene: NA
CDR3 length: 11
V gene: TRBV7-9

CDR3 protein: CASSLNRGTDTQYF
CDR3 DNA: TGCGCCAGCAGCTTGAATCGGGGCACAGATACGCAGTATTTT
J gene: TRBJ2-3
D gene: NA
CDR3 length: 14
V gene: TRBV5-1

CDR3 protein: CASSLAGSGGTQFF
CDR3 DNA: TGTGCCAGCAGCTTAGCGGGCAGCGGGGGGACCCAGTTCTTC
J gene: TRBJ2-1
D gene: TRBD2
CDR3 length: 14
V gene: TRBV11-2

CDR3 protein: CASSFRLGETQYF
CDR3 DNA: TGCGCCAGCAGCTTCCGACTGGGAGAGACCCAGTACTTC
J gene: TRBJ2-5
D gene: NA
CDR3 length: 13
V gene: TRBV5-1

CDR3 protein: CASSSRVTEGKNTIYF
CDR3 DNA: TGCGCCAGCAGCTCCCGGGTAACGGAGGGGAAAAACACCATATATTTT
J gene: TRBJ1-3
D gene: NA
CDR3 length: 16
V gene: TRBV5-1

CDR3 protein: CASSPRTGGGYTF
CDR3 DNA: TGTGCCAGCAGCCCCCGGACAGGGGGTGGCTACACCTTC
J gene: TRBJ1-2
D gene: TRBD1
CDR3 length: 13
V gene: TRBV14

CDR3 protein: CASSLVPGDGYTF
CDR3 DNA: TGTGCCAGCAGCTTAGTGCCAGGGGATGGCTACACCTTC
J gene: TRBJ1-2
D gene: NA
CDR3 length: 13
V gene: TRBV7-6

CDR3 protein: CASSPAGTANEKLFF
CDR3 DNA: TGTGCCAGCAGTCCGGCCGGGACAGCTAATGAAAAACTGTTTTTT
J gene: TRBJ1-4
D gene: TRBD1
CDR3 length: 15
V gene: TRBV6-6

CDR3 protein: CASSPTFDGGYGYTF
CDR3 DNA: TGTGCCAGCAGCCCAACCTTCGACGGGGGCTATGGCTACACCTTC
J gene: TRBJ1-2
D gene: NA
CDR3 length: 15
V gene: TRBV6-1

CDR3 protein: CSVARQVNTEAFF
CDR3 DNA: TGCAGCGTTGCCCGACAGGTGAACACTGAAGCTTTCTTT
J gene: TRBJ1-1
D gene: NA
CDR3 length: 13
V gene: TRBV29-1

CDR3 protein: CATSPSPGYSGNTIYF
CDR3 DNA: TGTGCCACCAGCCCCTCCCCGGGTTACTCTGGAAACACCATATATTTT
J gene: TRBJ1-3
D gene: NA
CDR3 length: 16
V gene: TRBV15

CDR3 protein: CASSRTGIRGNTIYF
CDR3 DNA: TGTGCCAGCTCACGGACAGGAATCCGTGGAAACACCATATATTTT
J gene: TRBJ1-3
D gene: TRBD1
CDR3 length: 15
V gene: TRBV18

CDR3 protein: CASSQARSGKAFF
CDR3 DNA: TGTGCCAGCAGCCAAGCTAGGTCAGGGAAAGCTTTCTTT
J gene: TRBJ1-1
D gene: NA
CDR3 length: 13
V gene: TRBV14

CDR3 protein: CASSSHLDRVGTQYF
CDR3 DNA: TGTGCCAGCAGCTCCCACTTGGACAGGGTGGGGACCCAGTACTTC
J gene: TRBJ2-5
D gene: TRBD1
CDR3 length: 15
V gene: TRBV6-5

CDR3 protein: CASSELAAANYEQYF
CDR3 DNA: TGTGCCAGCAGTGAACTAGCAGCGGCCAACTACGAGCAGTACTTC
J gene: TRBJ2-7
D gene: NA
CDR3 length: 15
V gene: TRBV2

CDR3 protein: CASSEAGEGIHTEAFF
CDR3 DNA: TGTGCCAGCAGTGAAGCGGGGGAGGGGATACACACTGAAGCTTTCTTT
J gene: TRBJ1-1
D gene: NA
CDR3 length: 16
V gene: TRBV6-1

CDR3 protein: CASSPDTGELFF
CDR3 DNA: TGTGCCAGCAGTCCCGACACCGGGGAGCTGTTTTTT
J gene: TRBJ2-2
D gene: NA
CDR3 length: 12
V gene: TRBV6-6

CDR3 protein: CSARGDRDEFF
CDR3 DNA: TGCAGTGCTAGAGGTGACAGGGATGAGTTTTTT
J gene: TRBJ1-4
D gene: TRBD1
CDR3 length: 11
V gene: TRBV20-1

CDR3 protein: CASSATGGNTGELFF
CDR3 DNA: TGTGCCAGCAGCGCGACGGGGGGGAACACCGGGGAGCTGTTTTTT
J gene: TRBJ2-2
D gene: TRBD2
CDR3 length: 15
V gene: TRBV2

CDR3 protein: CASTVGQVQTEAFF
CDR3 DNA: TGTGCCAGCACCGTAGGACAGGTTCAAACTGAAGCTTTCTTT
J gene: TRBJ1-1
D gene: TRBD1
CDR3 length: 14
V gene: TRBV2